This entry features one T cell receptor (beta chain) sequence. The data derive from a study of cytomegalovirus exposure and HLA in healthy donors. The study ran its PCR with 60 Vbeta and 13 Jbeta primers. Clones were sequenced by immunoSEQ multiplex PCR, and TCRdb holds only the in-frame ones, with some missing. There are roughly 150,000 clones in the sample; approximately 78% occur only once, and 1.4% lies in the top ten. Germline values: CDR1 MDHEN, CDR2 SYDVKM. The CDR3 is 13 residues long. The ends lost 4 bases at V and 6 bases at J; junction bases unmatched: 2. What was sequenced was PBMCs. This TCR derives from a male donor in good health and CMV-seronegative. V and J are TRBV28 and TRBJ1-3; TRBD1 matches 8 bases. CDR3 sequence: CASSSTGENTIYF. For the CDR3, the DNA is TGTGCCAGCAGTTCGACAGGGGAAAACACCATATATTTT.